The text below deals with one TCR beta chain. It has no known antigen specificity. No quality values exist for individual bases; no much larger clone is one base distant. A distance of 17 bases separates the germline ends of V and J, which lose 3 bases and 8 bases respectively. The germline V gene encodes CDR1 SGDLS and CDR2 YYNGEE. The CDR3 holds 15 amino acids from the cysteine to the phenylalanine. The kept DNA is CDR3 alone, 45 bases in frame from the first base. Using the deep immunoSEQ assay, multiplex PCR amplified TCR CDR3 regions from genomic DNA. Genomic DNA extracted from each cell subset was distributed evenly over all wells of several immunoSEQ 96-well plates, and each plate served as one replicate. Each replicate PCR for sorted subsets received about 220 ng genomic DNA, equal to about 30,000 T cell genomes. Purified libraries were quantified with a Qubit 3.0 fluorometer, sized on a Bioanalyzer 2100, and re-quantified with the KAPA Library Quantification kit. A separate single-read 150-cycle Illumina NextSeq 550 flow cell was used to sequence each immunoSEQ 96-well plate. In the paper's pipeline: The immunoSEQ output contained only junctional sequences without quality scores, so filtering could not match that applied to full-length reads. Sequences were annotated with PyIR, a Python wrapper for IgBLAST v1.9, and V/J genes and CDR3 were assigned using IMGT germline references. Reads were filtered out if the reads had weak V/J assignments (E-value above 1e-6), no CDR3, stop codons, out-of-frame junctions, or ambiguous translated residues. V3J clonotypes were defined as sequences sharing an identical inferred V gene, J gene, and CDR3 amino acid sequence. To compute the percentage overlap between repertoires, the number of shared unique clonotypes was divided by the size of the smaller repertoire. Repertoire richness was assessed with RTK rarefaction, the Chao1 estimator, and Recon v2.1 estimates of unobserved clonotypes. Generation probabilities for all TCRbeta clonotypes obtained by the gDNA method from a few donors were computed using OLGA. Sourced from immuneACCESS, this table was stored by TCRdb with only in-frame sequences that have V and J called. A share of the clones is absent; for the studies checked, an unresolved V gene accounts for under half, and the remainder has no known explanation. V and J calls plus clone size are reproduced from that table; the DNA served to infer D and trimming. In all, the sample holds roughly 2,000,000 clones, and just over 90% of those were seen once. Around 1.7% of the sample belongs to the ten largest clones.

These data come from a study of shared clonotypes between healthy human individuals (dated by TCRdb to about 2020). About the full investigation: The cohort comprised two women and three men aged 18 to 49 years. For each donor, CD4 naive and CD4 memory were each given three plates, CD8 naive was given two plates, and CD8 memory was given one plate. To estimate repertoire size and how much clonotype sharing occurs between individuals, the study deeply sequenced the blood TCR repertoires of about five healthy adults. Per donor, leukapheresis produced somewhere between about 0.9 and 9.5 billion PBMCs. Different laboratories and diverse techniques were used to prepare libraries and sequence TCR repertoires, to increase sequencing depth and limit assay-specific biases. Results the study describes overall, beyond this receptor: Naive subsets generally had larger estimated clonotype richness than memory subsets did. The genetic and exposure-history diversity represented was limited by the small number of donors. Across four donors, 4.5% to 6.5% of naive CD4, roughly 3.4% of naive CD8, approximately 2.5% of memory CD4, and approximately 0.4% of memory CD8 clonotypes were shared. Compared with non-shared clonotypes, the clonotypes found in all four sorted-subset donors had higher generation probabilities. Sampling was restricted to blood, and TCR repertoires in tissue are likely to differ from TCR repertoires in blood. Pairwise subsampling indicated that sequencing depth was expected to affect the degree of clonotype sharing among donors. Rarefaction of sorted-subset datasets indicated incomplete sequencing despite the large sequencing depth.

CD8 naive samples were obtained by positive selection for CCR7 among CD45RO-negative cells, yielding a CD45RA+CCR7+ population from which TemRA cells were excluded. Healthy HIV-negative adults with no recently reported acute infections or vaccinations were included as donors. Every donor was a Caucasian adult living in Nashville, Tennessee, USA. Blood was collected by leukapheresis, and PBMCs were isolated by Ficoll-Histopaque density gradient centrifugation and then cryopreserved in liquid nitrogen vapor phase. Analytical flow cytometry was used to check the purity and quantity of each magnetically sorted T cell population. Each sorted fraction had its genomic DNA isolated and then quantified by UV absorbance on a Nanodrop 2000c.

This receptor was identified in a man aged 18-30 years in good health. Some clones in this sample may be carry-over from other donors' samples. The chain is encoded by TRBV9 joined to TRBJ1-4, with the identity of the D gene unclear. The specimen sequenced was naive CD8+ T cells from PBMCs. The label giving this sample's cell subset or site can be read as: CD45RA+CCR7+. The sequence in DNA is TGTGCCAGCAGCGGGGTTCCGTCGGGGAGAGAAAAACTGTTTTTT. Its protein is CASSGVPSGREKLFF. Extended through the reference TRBV9 and TRBJ1-4 proteins, this CDR3 yields the full variable domain: DSGVTQTPKHLITATGQRVTLRCSPRSGDLSVYWYQQSLDQGLQFLIQYYNGEERAKGNILERFSAQQFPDLHSELNLSSLELGDSALYFCASSGVPSGREKLFFGSGTQLSVL.